Given below is one T cell receptor beta chain in context. The data belong to a study of blood T cell repertoires in COVID-19. Background on the study: PBMCs, B-cell-depleted T cells, or T cells provided the cDNA or gDNA that made up the material.

Across about two dozen US areas, participants ranged in age from about 18 to 90 years. Exposed enrollees had met someone with a PCR-confirmed or clinician-diagnosed COVID-19 case at some point within the 2 weeks before study entry. The CDR3 extends over 15 amino acids. With 4 bases removed from V and 0 bases from J, the gap between germline ends came to 12 bases. CDR1 and CDR2 from the germline V gene are SGHRS and YFSETQ. The protocol was immunoSEQ multiplex PCR, while the TCRdb copy is restricted to in-frame clones and leaves out a portion. The sample shows more than 150,000 clones, more than 75% of them seen only once.

J is TRBJ2-3 and V is TRBV5-1; D is possibly TRBD2 (6 bases). The sequence was collected from a man in his sixties who had been exposed to COVID-19. The specimen was PBMCs or T cells enriched from blood (not recorded which). In DNA form, the CDR3 reads TGCGCCAGCAGCCGGGAGCGGAGTAGCACAGATACGCAGTATTTT. Its translation: CASSRERSSTDTQYF.